This section outlines one T cell receptor beta chain sequence together with its context. The antigen is undetermined. The assay was immunoSEQ multiplex PCR, and TCRdb's table has in-frame clones only and misses some. Among 75,000 to 80,000 clones, roughly nine tenths were seen once, and the ten largest hold 0.55% to 0.65%. This specimen belongs to a study of a mutant IDH1 vaccine in newly diagnosed glioma. Study in general: Earlier treatment was radiotherapy, temozolomide, or both, with most getting both.

Specified time point: week 5, during vaccination. In the vaccine, a single dose held 300 ug of the mutant IDH1 20-mer peptide, along with topical imiquimod. The CDR3 has 14 residues. V lost 10 bases and J 0 bases, leaving 16 bases between the germline ends. Germline V gene lookup returns CDR1 SNHLY and CDR2 FYNNEI. Sample: PBMCs, taken from a glioma patient whose treatment included an IDH1 peptide vaccine. The chain links TRBV2 to TRBJ2-7; D is unclear. The TCR comes from a woman aged 50 to 60 with glioma. The CDR3 region has the DNA TGTGCCATCGTATCCGAGCCGGGCTCCTACGAGCAGTACTTC. Its protein product is CAIVSEPGSYEQYF.